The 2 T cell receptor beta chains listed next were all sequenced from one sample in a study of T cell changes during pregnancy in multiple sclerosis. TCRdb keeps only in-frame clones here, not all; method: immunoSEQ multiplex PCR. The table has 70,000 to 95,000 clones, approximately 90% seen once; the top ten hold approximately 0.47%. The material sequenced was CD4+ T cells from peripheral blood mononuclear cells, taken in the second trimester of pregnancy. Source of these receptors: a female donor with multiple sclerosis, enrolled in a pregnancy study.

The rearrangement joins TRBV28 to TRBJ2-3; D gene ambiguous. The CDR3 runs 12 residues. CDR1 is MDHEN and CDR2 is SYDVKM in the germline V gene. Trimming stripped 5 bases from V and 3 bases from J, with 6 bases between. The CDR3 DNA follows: TGTGCCAGCAGTACAAGTACAGATACGCAGTATTTT. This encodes CASSTSTDTQYF. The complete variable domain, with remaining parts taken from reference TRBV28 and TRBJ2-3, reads DVKVTQSSRYLVKRTGEKVFLECVQDMDHENMFWYRQDPGLGLRLIYFSYDVKMKEKGDIPEGYSVSREKKERFSLILESASTNQTSMYLCASSTSTDTQYFGPGTRLTVL.

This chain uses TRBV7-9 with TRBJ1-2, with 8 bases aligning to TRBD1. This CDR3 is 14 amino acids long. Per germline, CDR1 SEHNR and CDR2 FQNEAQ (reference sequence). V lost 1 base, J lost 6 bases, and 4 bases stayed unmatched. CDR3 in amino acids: CASSLVDRVDGYTF. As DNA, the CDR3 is TGTGCCAGCAGCTTAGTGGACAGGGTAGATGGCTACACCTTC.